The rows below give T cell receptor beta chains drawn from one sample of a study of response to subunit inactivated influenza vaccine. TCRdb independently ran MiXCR on the RT-PCR reads; one entry per CDR3 protein. This sample has roughly 780,000 distinct CDR3 sequences; approximately 17% occur once, and the top ten carry 11%. Sequences were derived from PBMCs from blood, sampled around 5 days after vaccination. These receptors all stem from a man between 50 and 59 years old who received an inactivated influenza vaccine. The CDR3 runs from the conserved cysteine through the conserved F or W. A D gene is named only where the DNA matches it firmly. The listing skips clone size in some rows; elsewhere it reads once, few, many or a size class.

J gene: TRBJ1-1
V gene: TRBV20-1
clone size: few
D gene: NA
CDR3 protein: CSARRGAEAFF
CDR3 DNA: TGCAGTGCTAGAAGAGGCGCTGAAGCTTTCTTT

J gene: TRBJ2-6
V gene: TRBV3-1
clone size: NA
D gene: NA
CDR3 protein: CASSQDPGSVLTF
CDR3 DNA: TGTGCCAGCAGCCAAGACCCCGGTTCCGTCCTGACTTTC

J gene: TRBJ1-2
V gene: TRBV10-3
clone size: NA
D gene: NA
CDR3 protein: CAISETPGAKGTRNYGYTF
CDR3 DNA: TGTGCCATCAGTGAGACACCCGGGGCCAAGGGGACTCGGAACTATGGCTACACCTTC

J gene: TRBJ2-4
V gene: TRBV6-5
clone size: many
D gene: NA
CDR3 protein: CASSYSTVGNIQYF
CDR3 DNA: TGTGCCAGCAGTTACTCGACCGTCGGAAACATTCAGTACTTC

J gene: TRBJ1-4
V gene: TRBV5-1
clone size: few
D gene: TRBD1
CDR3 protein: CASSKGQGNEKLFF
CDR3 DNA: TGCGCCAGCAGCAAGGGACAGGGTAATGAAAAACTGTTTTTT

J gene: TRBJ2-1
V gene: TRBV12-3/TRBV12-4
clone size: few
D gene: TRBD2
CDR3 protein: CASTPGGTSTYNEQFF
CDR3 DNA: TGTGCCAGCACCCCGGGAGGGACTAGCACCTACAATGAGCAGTTCTTC

J gene: TRBJ2-5
V gene: TRBV4-2
clone size: NA
D gene: TRBD2
CDR3 protein: CASSQLGTSGRLLGETQYF
CDR3 DNA: TGTGCCAGCAGCCAGCTCGGGACTAGCGGGAGGCTCTTGGGGGAGACCCAGTACTTC

J gene: TRBJ2-2
V gene: TRBV11-2
clone size: NA
D gene: TRBD2
CDR3 protein: CASSLDVTSVLVGELFF
CDR3 DNA: TGTGCCAGCAGCTTAGACGTGACTAGCGTTCTTGTCGGGGAGCTGTTTTTT

J gene: TRBJ2-7
V gene: TRBV7-2
clone size: few
D gene: NA
CDR3 protein: CASSLVGGAVYEQYF
CDR3 DNA: TGTGCCAGCAGCTTAGTTGGGGGGGCTGTCTACGAGCAGTACTTC

J gene: TRBJ2-1
V gene: TRBV6-1
clone size: NA
D gene: TRBD2
CDR3 protein: CASRGLAATNNEQFF
CDR3 DNA: TGTGCCAGCAGGGGGCTAGCGGCCACAAACAATGAGCAGTTCTTC

J gene: TRBJ2-3
V gene: TRBV20-1
clone size: few
D gene: TRBD2
CDR3 protein: CSASRLAGYTDTQYF
CDR3 DNA: TGCAGTGCTTCGCGACTAGCGGGGTACACAGATACGCAGTATTTT

J gene: TRBJ2-3
V gene: TRBV19
clone size: few
D gene: NA
CDR3 protein: CASSDLFTQYF
CDR3 DNA: TGTGCCAGTAGCGACCTATTTACGCAGTATTTT

J gene: TRBJ2-1
V gene: TRBV6-5
clone size: NA
D gene: NA
CDR3 protein: CASSYSWLASYNEQFF
CDR3 DNA: TGTGCCAGCAGTTACTCCTGGCTAGCCTCCTACAATGAGCAGTTCTTC

J gene: TRBJ2-5
V gene: TRBV2
clone size: NA
D gene: TRBD2
CDR3 protein: CASSGRTGRDATQYF
CDR3 DNA: TGTGCCAGCAGTGGTCGGACCGGGAGGGATGCGACCCAGTACTTC

J gene: TRBJ2-5
V gene: TRBV5-1
clone size: NA
D gene: TRBD1
CDR3 protein: CANQRRDRWGDGETQYF
CDR3 DNA: TGCGCCAACCAACGGAGGGACAGGTGGGGTGATGGAGAGACCCAGTACTTC

J gene: TRBJ2-2
V gene: TRBV12-3/TRBV12-4
clone size: few
D gene: TRBD1
CDR3 protein: CASSETRDRATGELFF
CDR3 DNA: TGTGCCAGCAGTGAAACCCGGGACAGGGCCACCGGGGAGCTGTTTTTT

J gene: TRBJ1-2
V gene: TRBV20-1
clone size: few
D gene: NA
CDR3 protein: CSATPGQISYGYTF
CDR3 DNA: TGCAGTGCGACACCCGGACAGATTAGCTATGGCTACACCTTC

J gene: TRBJ1-5
V gene: TRBV27
clone size: NA
D gene: NA
CDR3 protein: CASSFGQGQQPQHF
CDR3 DNA: TGTGCCAGCAGTTTCGGGCAGGGCCAGCAGCCCCAGCATTTT

J gene: TRBJ2-3
V gene: TRBV6-5
clone size: few
D gene: NA
CDR3 protein: CASRLQGASGGTDTQYF
CDR3 DNA: TGTGCCAGCAGATTACAGGGGGCTAGCGGGGGCACAGATACGCAGTATTTT

J gene: TRBJ1-2
V gene: TRBV4-2
clone size: NA
D gene: NA
CDR3 protein: CAISPGPNYGYTF
CDR3 DNA: TGTGCCATCAGCCCCGGGCCTAACTATGGCTACACCTTC

J gene: TRBJ1-6
V gene: TRBV20-1
clone size: NA
D gene: TRBD1
CDR3 protein: CSARTPTGLNSPLHF
CDR3 DNA: TGCAGTGCTAGGACCCCGACAGGGTTGAATTCACCCCTCCACTTT

J gene: TRBJ2-7
V gene: TRBV6-5
clone size: few
D gene: NA
CDR3 protein: CASSYAHGAPYEQYF
CDR3 DNA: TGTGCCAGCAGTTATGCCCACGGGGCCCCGTACGAGCAGTACTTC

J gene: TRBJ2-1
V gene: TRBV20-1
clone size: NA
D gene: TRBD2
CDR3 protein: CSARDLAGRSSYNEQFF
CDR3 DNA: TGCAGTGCTAGAGATTTAGCGGGGCGGAGCTCCTACAATGAGCAGTTCTTC

J gene: TRBJ2-7
V gene: TRBV27
clone size: few
D gene: NA
CDR3 protein: CASSLTGSVYEQYF
CDR3 DNA: TGTGCCAGCAGTTTAACAGGATCAGTCTACGAGCAGTACTTC

J gene: TRBJ2-1
V gene: TRBV20-1
clone size: NA
D gene: NA
CDR3 protein: CSARDRGVSGNEQFF
CDR3 DNA: TGCAGTGCTAGAGATCGGGGCGTATCGGGCAATGAGCAGTTCTTC

J gene: TRBJ2-6
V gene: TRBV12-3/TRBV12-4
clone size: many
D gene: NA
CDR3 protein: CASSFQGSGANVLTF
CDR3 DNA: TGTGCCAGCAGTTTTCAGGGATCTGGGGCCAACGTCCTGACTTTC

J gene: TRBJ2-7
V gene: TRBV6-2/TRBV6-3
clone size: NA
D gene: TRBD2
CDR3 protein: CASSYRTSGRASYEQYF
CDR3 DNA: TGTGCCAGCAGTTACCGGACTAGCGGGAGGGCCTCCTACGAGCAGTACTTC

J gene: TRBJ2-5
V gene: TRBV20-1
clone size: NA
D gene: TRBD1
CDR3 protein: CSARERDSNQETQYF
CDR3 DNA: TGCAGTGCTAGAGAGAGGGACAGCAATCAAGAGACCCAGTACTTC

J gene: TRBJ1-1
V gene: TRBV20-1
clone size: few
D gene: NA
CDR3 protein: CSARGGTPNTEAFF
CDR3 DNA: TGCAGTGCTAGGGGGGGGACCCCGAACACTGAAGCTTTCTTT

J gene: TRBJ2-1
V gene: TRBV24-1
clone size: NA
D gene: NA
CDR3 protein: CATSDHNPSAPYNEQFF
CDR3 DNA: TGTGCCACCAGTGATCACAACCCTAGCGCCCCCTACAATGAGCAGTTCTTC

J gene: TRBJ2-5
V gene: TRBV5-5
clone size: few
D gene: NA
CDR3 protein: CASSSSSGARGGETQYF
CDR3 DNA: TGTGCCAGCAGCTCTAGCTCGGGTGCGAGAGGGGGAGAGACCCAGTACTTC

J gene: TRBJ1-2
V gene: TRBV24-1
clone size: few
D gene: NA
CDR3 protein: CATSSSTGPRMTF
CDR3 DNA: TGTGCCACCAGTTCCTCTACCGGGCCCCGCATGACCTTC

J gene: TRBJ2-5
V gene: TRBV4-1
clone size: NA
D gene: NA
CDR3 protein: CASSQDWRGTQYF
CDR3 DNA: TGCGCCAGCAGCCAAGATTGGCGTGGGACCCAGTACTTC

J gene: TRBJ1-2
V gene: TRBV27
clone size: few
D gene: TRBD1
CDR3 protein: CASSLTVTGVDGYTF
CDR3 DNA: TGTGCCAGCAGTTTAACGGTGACAGGGGTGGATGGCTACACCTTC

J gene: TRBJ1-1
V gene: TRBV27
clone size: NA
D gene: TRBD1
CDR3 protein: CASRLRAGGLEAFF
CDR3 DNA: TGTGCCAGCAGGTTACGGGCAGGGGGCCTTGAAGCTTTCTTT

J gene: TRBJ2-7
V gene: TRBV7-8
clone size: few
D gene: NA
CDR3 protein: CASSLVGGTPSYEQYF
CDR3 DNA: TGTGCCAGCAGCTTAGTGGGGGGAACCCCCTCCTACGAGCAGTACTTC

J gene: TRBJ1-1
V gene: TRBV6-5
clone size: many
D gene: NA
CDR3 protein: CASSYDRGGVTEAFF
CDR3 DNA: TGTGCCAGCAGTTACGATCGAGGGGGAGTCACTGAAGCTTTCTTT

J gene: TRBJ1-5
V gene: TRBV20-1
clone size: many
D gene: NA
CDR3 protein: CSASEQTSNQPQHF
CDR3 DNA: TGCAGTGCCAGCGAGCAGACGAGCAATCAGCCCCAGCATTTT

J gene: TRBJ2-4
V gene: TRBV12-3/TRBV12-4
clone size: NA
D gene: TRBD1
CDR3 protein: CASTRTGVAKNIQYF
CDR3 DNA: TGTGCCAGCACTCGGACAGGAGTAGCCAAAAACATTCAGTACTTC

J gene: TRBJ2-3
V gene: TRBV10-3
clone size: NA
D gene: NA
CDR3 protein: CAISASGTDTQYF
CDR3 DNA: TGTGCCATCAGTGCTAGCGGCACAGATACGCAGTATTTT

J gene: TRBJ2-3
V gene: TRBV4-3
clone size: NA
D gene: NA
CDR3 protein: CASSQVSVRVTDTQYF
CDR3 DNA: TGCGCCAGCAGCCAAGTTTCCGTACGGGTCACAGATACGCAGTATTTT

J gene: TRBJ2-5
V gene: TRBV9
clone size: few
D gene: TRBD1
CDR3 protein: CASSPWTGGGETQYF
CDR3 DNA: TGTGCCAGCAGCCCGTGGACAGGGGGCGGAGAGACCCAGTACTTC

J gene: TRBJ2-7
V gene: TRBV9
clone size: NA
D gene: NA
CDR3 protein: CASSVSAGASYEQYF
CDR3 DNA: TGTGCCAGCAGCGTATCTGCGGGGGCGTCCTACGAGCAGTACTTC

J gene: TRBJ1-2
V gene: TRBV12-3/TRBV12-4
clone size: few
D gene: TRBD1
CDR3 protein: CASSGSPGQGLTRYTF
CDR3 DNA: TGTGCCAGCAGTGGCTCGCCGGGACAGGGGCTAACTCGCTACACCTTC

J gene: TRBJ2-5
V gene: TRBV12-3/TRBV12-4
clone size: NA
D gene: TRBD2
CDR3 protein: CASSLARVGLAEETQYF
CDR3 DNA: TGTGCCAGCAGTTTAGCGCGGGTGGGGCTAGCGGAAGAGACCCAGTACTTC

J gene: TRBJ2-7
V gene: TRBV4-1
clone size: few
D gene: NA
CDR3 protein: CASSQEGDGFYEQYF
CDR3 DNA: TGCGCCAGCAGCCAAGAAGGGGACGGGTTCTACGAGCAGTACTTC

J gene: TRBJ2-1
V gene: TRBV20-1
clone size: NA
D gene: NA
CDR3 protein: CSARDRLTGFTYNEQFF
CDR3 DNA: TGCAGTGCTAGAGATCGGTTAACGGGATTTACCTACAATGAGCAGTTCTTC

J gene: TRBJ2-3
V gene: TRBV7-8
clone size: NA
D gene: TRBD2
CDR3 protein: CASSRLTSGGAMSTDTQYF
CDR3 DNA: TGTGCCAGCAGCCGTCTGACTAGCGGGGGGGCAATGAGCACAGATACGCAGTATTTT

J gene: TRBJ2-7
V gene: TRBV20-1
clone size: NA
D gene: NA
CDR3 protein: CSASTWGSYEQYF
CDR3 DNA: TGCAGTGCTTCTACATGGGGTAGCTACGAGCAGTACTTC

J gene: TRBJ2-7
V gene: TRBV12-3/TRBV12-4
clone size: few
D gene: TRBD1
CDR3 protein: CASSLRDSVYEQYF
CDR3 DNA: TGTGCCAGCAGTTTACGGGACAGCGTCTACGAGCAGTACTTC